This TCR beta chain was captured by sequencing in a study of control samples from healthy donors and cancer patients. Some clones are missing from TCRdb's copy, which holds only in-frame ones; the method was immunoSEQ multiplex PCR. The sample yields 100,000 to 150,000 clones, around 90% seen once. The germline V gene has CDR1 MNHEY and CDR2 SVGAGI. V lost 6 bases and J lost 5, with 13 bases in between. This CDR3 comprises 13 residues. The V and J genes are TRBV6-5 and TRBJ2-5; D assignment may be TRBD1 or TRBD2 (5 bases each). The receptor comes from a man younger than 30 in good health. Specimen: blood. The CDR3 DNA is TGTGCCAGCAGCCCCCCGGGGACGGAGACCCAGTACTTC. Translation: CASSPPGTETQYF.